This T cell receptor beta chain was recovered during a study of cytomegalovirus exposure and HLA in healthy donors. Concerning this clone itself: Its matching antigen is unknown.

Whole-study results and caveats: According to a later analysis, most TCR beta chains associated with CMV appeared HLA-restricted. Later analysis suggested links between common viral pathogens and several top significant clusters.

Primers: 60 Vbeta forward and 13 Jbeta reverse. In the study's own analysis: An analysis that came later counted 60 million to 80 million unique TCR beta chains, approximately 12 million shared. Data came from immunoSEQ multiplex PCR; TCRdb stores just in-frame clones and leaves some out. V, J and clone size reflect that table, while D and trimming were determined from the DNA. The sample consists of some 170,000 clones, more than 75% of them appearing once. Specimen: PBMCs. The sequence came from a girl under 18 in good health and CMV-seropositive.

CDR3 coding DNA: TGCGCCAGCAGACCGTCCGGGACAGGGGCGTCGAATGGCTACACCTTC. It is translated as CASRPSGTGASNGYTF. The V gene is TRBV5-1, the J gene TRBJ1-2; 10 bases are shared with TRBD1. The CDR3 has 16 residues. CDR1 is SGHRS, CDR2 YFSETQ, per germline. Trimming removed 5 bases from V and 6 bases from J; junction bases left unmatched: 13.